The next 28 T cell receptor beta chains were all read from a single sample in a study of follicular helper T cells after annual influenza vaccination (dated by TCRdb to the late 2010s). Receptors were amplified or captured by the immunoSEQ multiplex PCR assay. TCRdb provides this immuneACCESS table in a form limited to in-frame rearrangements. Some clones are lacking; in checked studies, under half of them reflect an unresolved V gene, and why the rest are absent is not known. Recorded for this sample are about 10,000 clones; under 90% of them occurred a single time. Around 0.3% of the sample rests with the top ten. What the time point label conveys for this sample: 2014-2015 season, 7 days after vaccination. The sample here was CXCR5- memory CD4+ T cells sorted from blood, taken 7 days after influenza vaccination. What the cell subset or site label conveys for this sample: CXCR5- memory CD4 T cells. Receptors were obtained from an adult who received the influenza vaccine.

The chain combines TRBV5-4 with TRBJ2-1; 7 bases match TRBD2. Per germline, CDR1 SGHNT and CDR2 YYREEE (reference sequence). The CDR3 loop spans 13 amino acids. Unmatched junction bases numbered 5, after V lost 8 bases and J lost 3 bases. CDR3: CARVGGNYNEQFF. The CDR3 DNA follows: TGTGCCAGAGTCGGGGGGAACTACAATGAGCAGTTCTTC. The full variable domain, with the rest looked up from reference TRBV5-4 and TRBJ2-1, is ETGVTQSPTHLIKTRGQQVTLRCSSQSGHNTVSWYQQALGQGPQFIFQYYREEENGRGNFPPRFSGLQFPNYSSELNVNALELDDSALYLCARVGGNYNEQFFGPGTRLTVL.

This clone was counted between two and nine times. Here the CDR3 reads CASRSPGAVNSPLHF. Here the CDR3 DNA reads TGTGCCAGTAGATCCCCAGGGGCAGTCAATTCACCCCTCCACTTT. J is TRBJ1-6 and V is TRBV19; maybe TRBD1 (6 bases). CDR1 LNHDA and CDR2 SQIVND come from the germline V gene (reference sequence). V was cut by 6 bases and J by 7 bases, with 16 bases left in between. The CDR3 totals 15 residues.

This clone was found a few times. The chain carries TRBV6-6 and TRBJ1-6, with unresolved D. Germline assignment: CDR1 MNHNY and CDR2 SVGAGI (reference sequence). V lost 2 bases to trimming and J lost 9 bases, with 8 bases between them. This CDR3 comprises 13 residues. The CDR3 DNA follows: TGTGCCAGCAGTTACGGAGGCGGTTCACCCCTCCACTTT. Translation gives CASSYGGGSPLHF.

This chain links TRBV4-1 with TRBJ1-5; TRBD1 is a possible D gene (6 bases). CDR1 and CDR2 from the germline V gene are MGHRA and YSYEKL. CDR3 size: 17 residues. Between the trimmed V and J ends, which lost 4 bases and 0 bases, there was a span of 16 bases. The chain's CDR3 is CASSPITGRGSNQPQHF. The DNA of the CDR3 is TGCGCCAGCAGCCCCATAACAGGGAGGGGTAGCAATCAGCCCCAGCATTTT.

V gene TRBV7-9 combines with J gene TRBJ2-1, with unresolved D. Germline V gives CDR1 SEHNR, CDR2 FQNEAQ (reference sequence). This CDR3 spans 12 amino acids. V shed 2 bases and J shed 6 bases, with 5 bases lying between them. This chain's CDR3 is CASSLQTNEQFF. DNA for the CDR3: TGTGCCAGCAGCTTACAGACCAATGAGCAGTTCTTC.

This chain uses TRBV7-6 with TRBJ2-3; weak D call: TRBD2 (7 bases). Germline CDR1 SGHVS, CDR2 FNYEAQ. CDR3 length equals 14 residues. The V and J ends lost 5 bases and 1 base respectively, with 10 bases between them. CDR3 sequence: CASSPGGRTDTQYF. In DNA form, the CDR3 reads TGTGCCAGCAGCCCGGGGGGCCGCACAGATACGCAGTATTTT. The full variable domain, completed using reference TRBV7-6 and TRBJ2-3, is GAGVSQSPRYKVTKRGQDVALRCDPISGHVSLYWYRQALGQGPEFLTYFNYEAQQDKSGLPNDRFSAERPEGSISTLTIQRTEQRDSAMYRCASSPGGRTDTQYFGPGTRLTVL.

The chain employs TRBV5-1 and TRBJ2-3; D call uncertain. V was cut by 6 bases and J by 0 bases, with 8 bases left in between. This CDR3 has 13 residues. CDR1 is SGHRS and CDR2 is YFSETQ in the germline V gene. CDR3 coding DNA: TGCGCCAGCATGGTTATGAGCACAGATACGCAGTATTTT. As protein: CASMVMSTDTQYF.

The J gene is TRBJ2-1, the V gene TRBV7-2; the D is unclear. V was cut by 3 bases and J by 5 bases, with 5 bases left in between. The CDR3 has 12 residues. Germline V gene data show CDR1 as SGHTA and CDR2 as FQGNSA. This CDR3 reads CASSLNHNEQFF. In DNA, the CDR3 is TGTGCCAGCAGCTTGAACCACAATGAGCAGTTCTTC.

The gene calls are TRBV5-1 and TRBJ1-6; TRBD1 aligns across 12 bases. Trimming took 5 bases from V and 9 from J; bases not matched to a gene: 12. The CDR3 loop spans 17 amino acids. CDR1 is SGHRS and CDR2 is YFSETQ in the germline V gene. CDR3 amino acids: CASRQGQGADFGSPLHF. CDR3 DNA sequence: TGCGCCAGCAGACAGGGACAGGGGGCGGATTTTGGTTCACCCCTCCACTTT.

The chain is built from TRBV10-3 and TRBJ1-2; possible D gene TRBD1, 6 bases. CDR3 length equals 14 residues. CDR1 is ENHRY and CDR2 is SYGVKD in the germline V gene. V was shortened by 4 bases and J by 6 bases, with 15 bases between the two germline ends. In nucleotides, the CDR3 is TGTGCCATCAGTGGGGACCCGCAGGGGAATGGCTACACCTTC. This sequence encodes CAISGDPQGNGYTF.

This CDR3 is CASSLEGTTEKLFF. The CDR3 nucleotides are TGCGCCAGCAGCTTGGAGGGAACAACAGAAAAACTGTTTTTT. This rearrangement joins TRBV5-1 to TRBJ1-4; unclear D gene. CDR3 length: 14 residues. Per the germline V gene, CDR1 is SGHRS and CDR2 is YFSETQ. The germline V and J ends were trimmed by 0 bases and 8 bases, with 11 bases remaining between them.

This sequence joins TRBV18 and TRBJ1-1; D perhaps matches TRBD1 (5 bases). Germline CDR1 KGHSH, CDR2 LQKENI. The CDR3 is made up of 15 amino acids. Between the trimmed V and J ends, which lost 1 base and 1 base, there was a span of 10 bases. CDR3 residues: CASSPLATGNTEAFF. CDR3 coding DNA: TGTGCCAGCTCACCACTAGCCACAGGGAACACTGAAGCTTTCTTT.

V and J are TRBV4-1 and TRBJ1-2, with D possibly matching TRBD1 (6 bases). Per the germline V gene, CDR1 is MGHRA and CDR2 is YSYEKL. V was clipped by 3 bases and J by 4 bases, with 15 bases between them. The length of the CDR3 is 15 residues. The CDR3 DNA reads as TGCGCCAGCAGCCATCCGGCGCAAGGGGGCTATGGCTACACCTTC. This sequence encodes CASSHPAQGGYGYTF.

V usage is TRBV7-8 and J usage is TRBJ2-2; TRBD1 agrees at 8 bases. Germline V lookup: CDR1 SGHVS, CDR2 FQNEAQ. The CDR3 covers 14 residues. After removal of 0 bases from V and 9 bases from J, the junction contained 3 bases not matched to a gene. The CDR3 DNA reads as TGTGCCAGCAGCTTAGCCGCAGGGGGCAGGGAGCTGTTTTTT. Amino acid sequence: CASSLAAGGRELFF.

This clone appeared a single time. The rearrangement uses TRBV21-1 and TRBJ2-5; TRBD1 was called by the table and not checked on the DNA. TRBV21-1 is tagged as a pseudogene. This CDR3 has 16 amino acids. The CDR3 reads CASSPMAPGDGETQYF. For the CDR3, the DNA is TGTGCCAGCAGCCCCATGGCACCAGGGGACGGAGAGACCCAGTACTTC.

V and J are TRBV5-8 and TRBJ2-5, with D possibly called TRBD1 or TRBD2 (5 bases each). With 2 bases removed from V and 7 bases from J, the gap between germline ends came to 18 bases. The CDR3 sequence is 15 residues long. The germline gives CDR1 SGHTS, CDR2 YDEGEE. CDR3 DNA sequence: TGTGCCAGCAGCTTTAAGTCCGGGGCTCTTGGGACCCAGTACTTC. It codes for CASSFKSGALGTQYF.

This chain connects TRBV27 to TRBJ1-2; no definite D call. Germline CDR1 reads MNHEY; CDR2 reads SMNVEV (reference sequence). Trimming left V 6 bases short and J 6 bases short, with 14 bases between. CDR3 length: 13 residues. CDR3 nucleotide sequence: TGTGCCAGCAGAGAAACGGGAAAGGATGGCTACACCTTC. As protein: CASRETGKDGYTF.

The chain recombines TRBV11-2 with TRBJ2-5; 10 bases fit TRBD2. The CDR3 has 16 amino acids. The ends lost 7 bases at V and 7 bases at J; junction bases unmatched: 15. Germline-derived CDR1 and CDR2 are SGHAT and FQNNGV. In DNA form, the CDR3 reads TGTGCCAGCACCATTACTCCTAGCGGGGGACTAGGGACCCAGTACTTC. It is translated as CASTITPSGGLGTQYF.

The J gene is TRBJ2-7, the V gene TRBV13; 8 bases are a match to TRBD1. CDR3 length equals 14 residues. Germline V gene data show CDR1 as PRHDT and CDR2 as FYEKMQ (reference sequence). The J segment lost 2 bases and the V segment lost 6 bases, leaving 6 bases of the junction unmatched. This chain's CDR3 is CASRRTGQTYEQYF. The CDR3 nucleotides read TGTGCCAGCAGACGGACAGGGCAAACCTACGAGCAGTACTTC.

V and J are TRBV5-6 and TRBJ2-5; unclear D gene. The CDR3 covers 13 residues. Germline loops: CDR1 SGHDT, CDR2 YYEEEE. Trimming cost V 0 bases and J 5 bases, with 8 bases left between them. This chain's CDR3 is CASSLGPLETQYF. The CDR3 DNA sequence: TGTGCCAGCAGCTTGGGACCCCTGGAGACCCAGTACTTC.

This sequence joins TRBV18 and TRBJ1-1; D might be TRBD1 (6 bases). From germline, CDR1 is KGHSH and CDR2 LQKENI. This CDR3 is built from 15 residues. Trimming pared 1 base from V and 1 base from J, leaving 10 bases between. This chain's CDR3 is CASSPLRGGNTEAFF. Here the CDR3 DNA reads TGTGCCAGCTCACCACTCAGGGGAGGGAACACTGAAGCTTTCTTT.

This clone was picked up a small number of times. This chain connects TRBV7-2 to TRBJ1-2; D uncertain. CDR3 length: 12 residues. With 1 base removed from V and 8 bases from J, the gap between germline ends came to 8 bases. Looked up from germline, CDR1 is SGHTA and CDR2 is FQGNSA. CDR3 nucleotide sequence: TGTGCCAGCAGCTTAGGGTCCGGGGGCTACACCTTC. Translation gives CASSLGSGGYTF.

The chain couples TRBV2 to TRBJ2-4; D remains unclear. Trimming took 1 base from V and 0 from J, leaving 10 bases between them. This CDR3 has 16 residues. Germline lookup yields CDR1 SNHLY and CDR2 FYNNEI. The CDR3 loop reads CASSEGLSLAKNIQYF. The DNA of the CDR3 is TGTGCCAGCAGTGAAGGGCTTTCTTTAGCCAAAAACATTCAGTACTTC. Drawing the rest from reference TRBV2 and TRBJ2-4, the complete variable domain is EPEVTQTPSHQVTQMGQEVILRCVPISNHLYFYWYRQILGQKVEFLVSFYNNEISEKSEIFDDQFSVERPDGSNFTLKIRSTKLEDSAMYFCASSEGLSLAKNIQYFGAGTRLSVL.

This rearrangement joins TRBV5-6 to TRBJ1-5; the match to TRBD1 covers 7 bases. CDR1 and CDR2 (germline): SGHDT, YYEEEE. Germline trimming cut 3 bases from V and 4 bases from J; bases unmatched to any gene: 4. This CDR3 comprises 14 residues. Here the CDR3 reads CASSSQGGNQPQHF. CDR3 nucleotide sequence: TGTGCCAGCAGCTCGCAGGGGGGGAATCAGCCCCAGCATTTT.

This sequence joins TRBV4-2 and TRBJ1-4; D ambiguous. This CDR3 comprises 16 residues. V lost 0 bases and J lost 7, with 15 bases in between. Per germline, CDR1 LGHNA and CDR2 YNFKEQ. CDR3 in amino acids: CASSQDVGKDREKLFF. DNA for the CDR3: TGTGCCAGCAGCCAAGATGTGGGGAAAGACCGTGAAAAACTGTTTTTT.

The chain employs TRBV6-6 and TRBJ2-7, with D possibly TRBD1 on 7 matching bases. Germline V CDR1 and CDR2: MNHNY, SVGAGI (reference sequence). This CDR3 spans 14 amino acids. V lost 2 bases, J lost 3 bases, and 11 bases lay in between. Here the CDR3 reads CASSYAQGGYEQYF. The CDR3, as DNA: TGTGCCAGCAGTTACGCCCAGGGGGGCTACGAGCAGTACTTC.

The V call is TRBV7-9, the J call TRBJ1-3; D is unresolved. The CDR3 contains 19 residues. The ends were cut back, 5 bases at V and 0 bases at J, with 23 bases in the middle. Germline V lookup: CDR1 SEHNR, CDR2 FQNEAQ (reference sequence). CDR3 DNA: TGTGCCAGCAGCCCTCCCAATGGGAGGCAGCTAATCTCTGGAAACACCATATATTTT. Protein product: CASSPPNGRQLISGNTIYF. Together with reference TRBV7-9 and TRBJ1-3, the CDR3 gives the full variable domain: DTGVSQNPRHKITKRGQNVTFRCDPISEHNRLYWYRQTLGQGPEFLTYFQNEAQLEKSRLLSDRFSAERPKGSFSTLEIQRTEQGDSAMYLCASSPPNGRQLISGNTIYFGEGSWLTVV.

The chain is built from TRBV18 and TRBJ2-5, with D unclear. Per germline, CDR1 KGHSH and CDR2 LQKENI. V was clipped by 5 bases and J by 4 bases, with 5 bases between them. The CDR3 sequence is 11 residues long. CDR3 bases: TGTGCCAGCTCATCTCGAGAGACCCAGTACTTC. The encoded protein is CASSSRETQYF.